This T cell receptor beta chain was sequenced for a study of CD8 T cells in Susac syndrome. Germline lookup yields CDR1 LGHNA and CDR2 YSLEER. The CDR3 is 13 residues long. V lost 0 bases and J lost 2, with 4 bases in between. From blood CD8+ and CD4+ T cells, TCR beta sequences were generated. The TEMRA cells underwent FACS enrichment, while the CD8+ and CD4+ T cells underwent negative isolation. The RNA, roughly 0.45 to 1 ug, was put through reverse transcription using random hexamers. The method of amplification for TCR beta CDR3 was immunoSEQ multiplex PCR, covering 54 Vbeta and 13 Jbeta. From the immunoSEQ multiplex PCR reads, TCRdb called clonotypes with MiXCR, one entry per CDR3 protein. The data hold 150,000 or so distinct CDR3 sequences, with 94% observed a single time.

The rearrangement links TRBV4-3 to TRBJ1-1; no clear D gene. Sequencing input: CD8+ T cells from PBMCs. The sequence was collected from a human donor with multiple sclerosis. The CDR3 reads CASSQESNTEAFF. DNA of the CDR3: TGCGCCAGCAGCCAAGAGTCCAACACTGAAGCTTTCTTT.